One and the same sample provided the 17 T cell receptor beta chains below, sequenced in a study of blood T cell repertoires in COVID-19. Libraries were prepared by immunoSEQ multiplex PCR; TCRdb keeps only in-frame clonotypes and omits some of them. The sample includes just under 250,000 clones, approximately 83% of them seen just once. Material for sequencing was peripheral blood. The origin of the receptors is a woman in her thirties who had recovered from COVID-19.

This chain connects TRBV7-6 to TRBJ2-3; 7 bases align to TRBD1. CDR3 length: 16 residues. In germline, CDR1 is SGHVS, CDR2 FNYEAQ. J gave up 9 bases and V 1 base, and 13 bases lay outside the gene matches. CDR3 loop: CASSLGSTGAEATQYF. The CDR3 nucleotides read TGTGCCAGCAGCTTAGGGTCCACAGGGGCCGAAGCGACGCAGTATTTT.

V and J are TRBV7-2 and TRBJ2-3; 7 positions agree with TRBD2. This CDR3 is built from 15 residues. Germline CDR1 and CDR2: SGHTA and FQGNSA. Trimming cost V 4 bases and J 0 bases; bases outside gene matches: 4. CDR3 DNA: TGTGCCAGCAGCTCCACTAGCGTAAGCACAGATACGCAGTATTTT. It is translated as CASSSTSVSTDTQYF.

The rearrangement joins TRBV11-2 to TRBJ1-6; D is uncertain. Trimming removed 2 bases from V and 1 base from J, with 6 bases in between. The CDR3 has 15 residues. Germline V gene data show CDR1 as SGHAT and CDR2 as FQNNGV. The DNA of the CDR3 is TGTGCCAGCAGCTTATCCACTTCCTATAATTCACCCCTCCACTTT. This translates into CASSLSTSYNSPLHF.

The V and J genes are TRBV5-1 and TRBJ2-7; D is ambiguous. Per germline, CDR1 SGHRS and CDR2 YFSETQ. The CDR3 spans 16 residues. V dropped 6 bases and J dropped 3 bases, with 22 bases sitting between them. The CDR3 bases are TGCGCCAGCACCAAATCACGACCAGTTGACTTCTACGAGCAGTACTTC. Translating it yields CASTKSRPVDFYEQYF.

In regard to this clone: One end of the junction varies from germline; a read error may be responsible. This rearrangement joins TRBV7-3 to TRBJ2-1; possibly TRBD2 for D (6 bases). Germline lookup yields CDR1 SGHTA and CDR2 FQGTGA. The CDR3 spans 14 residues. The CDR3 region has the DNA TGTGCCAGCAGCTTAGGAGGGTCCTCCAATGAGCAGTTCTTC. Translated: CASSLGGSSNEQFF.

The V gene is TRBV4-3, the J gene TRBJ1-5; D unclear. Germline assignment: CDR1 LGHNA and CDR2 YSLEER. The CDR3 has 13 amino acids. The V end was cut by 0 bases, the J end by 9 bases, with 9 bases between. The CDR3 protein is CASSQEREGPQHF. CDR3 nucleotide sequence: TGCGCCAGCAGCCAAGAGCGGGAGGGGCCCCAGCATTTT.

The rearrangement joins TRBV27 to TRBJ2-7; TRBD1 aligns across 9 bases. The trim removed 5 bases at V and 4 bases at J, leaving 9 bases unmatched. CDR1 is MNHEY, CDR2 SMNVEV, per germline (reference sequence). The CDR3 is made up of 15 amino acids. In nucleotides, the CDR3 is TGTGCCAGCAGTATAGACGGGACAGGGTATTACGAGCAGTACTTC. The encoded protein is CASSIDGTGYYEQYF.

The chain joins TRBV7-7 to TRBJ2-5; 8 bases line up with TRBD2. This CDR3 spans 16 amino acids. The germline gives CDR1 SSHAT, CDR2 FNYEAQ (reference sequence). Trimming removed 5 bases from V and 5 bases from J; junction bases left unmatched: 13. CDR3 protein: CASSTTPAGGAETQYF. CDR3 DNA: TGTGCCAGCAGCACTACGCCCGCGGGGGGCGCGGAGACCCAGTACTTC.

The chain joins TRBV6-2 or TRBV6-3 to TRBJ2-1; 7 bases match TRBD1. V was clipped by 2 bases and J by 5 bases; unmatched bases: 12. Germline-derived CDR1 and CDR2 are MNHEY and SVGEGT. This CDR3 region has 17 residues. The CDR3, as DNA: TGTGCCAGCAGTTACCTCCCCGGACAGGTCAGGGACAATGAGCAGTTCTTC. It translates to CASSYLPGQVRDNEQFF.

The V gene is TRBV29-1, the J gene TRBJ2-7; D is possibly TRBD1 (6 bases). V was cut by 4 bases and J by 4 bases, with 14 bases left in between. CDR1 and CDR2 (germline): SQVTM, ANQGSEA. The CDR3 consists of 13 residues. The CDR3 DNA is TGCAGCGTTGCCGAACAGGGCGTTTACGAGCAGTACTTC. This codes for CSVAEQGVYEQYF.

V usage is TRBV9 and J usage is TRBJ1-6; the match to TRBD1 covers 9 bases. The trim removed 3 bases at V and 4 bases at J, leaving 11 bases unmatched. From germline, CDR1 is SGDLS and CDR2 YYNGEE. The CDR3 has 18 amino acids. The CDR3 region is CASSASGGQGEYNSPLHF. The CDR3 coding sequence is TGTGCCAGCAGCGCCAGCGGGGGACAGGGAGAGTATAATTCACCCCTCCACTTT.

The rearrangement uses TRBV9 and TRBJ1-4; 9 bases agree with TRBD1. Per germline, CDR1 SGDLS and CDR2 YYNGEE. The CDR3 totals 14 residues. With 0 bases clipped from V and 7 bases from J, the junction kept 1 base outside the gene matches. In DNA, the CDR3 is TGTGCCAGCAGCGTAGGGACAGGGGCTGAAAAACTGTTTTTT. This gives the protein CASSVGTGAEKLFF.

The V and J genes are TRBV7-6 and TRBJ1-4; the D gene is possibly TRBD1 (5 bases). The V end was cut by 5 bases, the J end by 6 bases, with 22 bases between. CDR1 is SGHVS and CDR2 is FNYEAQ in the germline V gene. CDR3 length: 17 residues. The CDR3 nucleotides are TGTGCCAGCAGCCCTGACGGGAGGGGACGGGTGGATGAAAAACTGTTTTTT. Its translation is CASSPDGRGRVDEKLFF.

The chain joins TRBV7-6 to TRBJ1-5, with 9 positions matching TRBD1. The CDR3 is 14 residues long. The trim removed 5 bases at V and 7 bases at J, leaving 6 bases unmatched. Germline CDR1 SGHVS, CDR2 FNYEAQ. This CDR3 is CASSPDRGGQPQHF. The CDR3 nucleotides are TGTGCCAGCAGCCCGGACAGGGGAGGCCAGCCCCAGCATTTT.

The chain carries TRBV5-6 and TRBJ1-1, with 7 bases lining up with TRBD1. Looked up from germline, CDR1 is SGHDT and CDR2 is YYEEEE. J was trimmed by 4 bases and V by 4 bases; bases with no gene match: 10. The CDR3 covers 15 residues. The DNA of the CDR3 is TGTGCCAGCAGCGAATTAGCCGGGACAGTCACTGAAGCTTTCTTT. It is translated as CASSELAGTVTEAFF.

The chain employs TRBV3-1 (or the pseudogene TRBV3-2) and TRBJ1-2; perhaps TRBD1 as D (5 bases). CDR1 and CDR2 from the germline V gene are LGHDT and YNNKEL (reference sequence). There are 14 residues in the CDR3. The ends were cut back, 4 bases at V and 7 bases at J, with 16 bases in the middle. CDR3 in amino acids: CASSPLTGGSGYTF. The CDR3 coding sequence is TGTGCCAGCAGCCCCTTGACCGGGGGAAGTGGCTACACCTTC.

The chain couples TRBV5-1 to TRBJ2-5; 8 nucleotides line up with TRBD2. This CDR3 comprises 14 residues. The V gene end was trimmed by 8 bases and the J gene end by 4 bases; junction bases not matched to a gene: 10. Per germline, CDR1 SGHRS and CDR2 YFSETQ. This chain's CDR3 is CASYGGARGETQYF. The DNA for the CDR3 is TGCGCCAGTTACGGGGGGGCTCGTGGAGAGACCCAGTACTTC.